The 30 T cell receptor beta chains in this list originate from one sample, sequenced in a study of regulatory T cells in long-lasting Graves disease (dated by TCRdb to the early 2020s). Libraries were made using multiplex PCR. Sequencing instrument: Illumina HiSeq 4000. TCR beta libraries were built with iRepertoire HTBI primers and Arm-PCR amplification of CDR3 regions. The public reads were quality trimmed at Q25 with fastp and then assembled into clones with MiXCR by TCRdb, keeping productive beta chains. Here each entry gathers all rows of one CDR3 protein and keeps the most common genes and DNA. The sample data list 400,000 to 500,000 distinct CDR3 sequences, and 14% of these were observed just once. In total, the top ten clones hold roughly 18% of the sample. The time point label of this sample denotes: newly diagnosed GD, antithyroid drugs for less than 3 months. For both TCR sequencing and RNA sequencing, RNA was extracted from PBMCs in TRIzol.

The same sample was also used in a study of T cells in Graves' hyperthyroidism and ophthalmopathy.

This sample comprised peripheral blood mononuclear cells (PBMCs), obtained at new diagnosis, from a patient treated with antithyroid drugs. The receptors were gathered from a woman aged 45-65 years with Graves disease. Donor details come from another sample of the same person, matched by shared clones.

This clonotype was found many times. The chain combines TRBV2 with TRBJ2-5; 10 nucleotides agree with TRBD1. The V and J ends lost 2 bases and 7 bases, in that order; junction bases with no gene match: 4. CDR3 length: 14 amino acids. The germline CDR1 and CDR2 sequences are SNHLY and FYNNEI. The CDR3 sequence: CASSERDRGWTQYF. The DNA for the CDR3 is TGTGCCAGCAGTGAACGGGACAGGGGTTGGACCCAGTACTTC.

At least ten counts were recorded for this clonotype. The CDR3 protein is CASSADKANYGYTF. In DNA, the CDR3 is TGTGCCAGCAGCGCTGACAAAGCTAACTATGGCTACACCTTC. This chain uses TRBV27 with TRBJ1-2; D call uncertain. CDR3 size: 14 residues. V was clipped by 6 bases and J by 0 bases, with 11 bases between them. Germline V gene data show CDR1 as MNHEY and CDR2 as SMNVEV (reference sequence).

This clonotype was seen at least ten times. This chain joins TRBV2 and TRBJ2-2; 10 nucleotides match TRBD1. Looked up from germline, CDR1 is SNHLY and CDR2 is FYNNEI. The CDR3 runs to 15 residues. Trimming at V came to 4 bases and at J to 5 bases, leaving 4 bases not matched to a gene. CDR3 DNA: TGTGCCAGCAGTGCCCTGGGACAGGGGACCGGGGAGCTGTTTTTT. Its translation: CASSALGQGTGELFF.

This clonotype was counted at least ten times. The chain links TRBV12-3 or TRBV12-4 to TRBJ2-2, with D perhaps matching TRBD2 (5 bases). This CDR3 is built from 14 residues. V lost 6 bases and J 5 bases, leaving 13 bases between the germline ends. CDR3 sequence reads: CASSPRAGTGELFF. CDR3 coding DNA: TGTGCCAGCAGCCCTAGGGCGGGTACCGGGGAGCTGTTTTTT.

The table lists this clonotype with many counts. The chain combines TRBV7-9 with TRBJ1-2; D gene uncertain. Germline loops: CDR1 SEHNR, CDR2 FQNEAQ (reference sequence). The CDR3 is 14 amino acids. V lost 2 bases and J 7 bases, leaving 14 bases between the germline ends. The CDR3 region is CASSLPNERVGYTF. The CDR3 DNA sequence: TGTGCCAGCAGCTTACCCAATGAGAGGGTTGGCTACACCTTC.

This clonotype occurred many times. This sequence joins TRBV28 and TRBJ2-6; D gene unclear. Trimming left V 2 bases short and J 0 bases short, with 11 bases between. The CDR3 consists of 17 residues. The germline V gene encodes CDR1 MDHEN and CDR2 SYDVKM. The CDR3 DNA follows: TGTGCCAGCAGTTTACCCCGACGGTTCTCTGGGGCCAACGTCCTGACTTTC. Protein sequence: CASSLPRRFSGANVLTF.

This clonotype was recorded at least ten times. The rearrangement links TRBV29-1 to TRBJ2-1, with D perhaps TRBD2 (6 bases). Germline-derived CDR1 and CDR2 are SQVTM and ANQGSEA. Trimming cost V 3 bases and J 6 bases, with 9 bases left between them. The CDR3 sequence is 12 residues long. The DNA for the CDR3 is TGCAGCGTTGACCTACTAGCCAATGAGCAGTTCTTC. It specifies CSVDLLANEQFF.

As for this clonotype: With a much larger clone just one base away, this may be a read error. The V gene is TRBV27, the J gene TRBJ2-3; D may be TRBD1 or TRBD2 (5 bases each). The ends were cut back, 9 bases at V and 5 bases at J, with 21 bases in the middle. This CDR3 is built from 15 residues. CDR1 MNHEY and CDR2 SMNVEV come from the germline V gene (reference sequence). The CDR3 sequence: CASFEGVGKEDTQYF. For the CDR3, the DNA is TGTGCCAGTTTTGAAGGGGTCGGGAAGGAAGATACGCAGTATTTT.

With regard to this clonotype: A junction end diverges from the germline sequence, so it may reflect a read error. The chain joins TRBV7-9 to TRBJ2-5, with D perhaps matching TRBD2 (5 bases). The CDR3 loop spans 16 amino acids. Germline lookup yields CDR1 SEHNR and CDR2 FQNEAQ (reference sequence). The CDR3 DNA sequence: TGTGCCAGCAGCTTAGCTACTAGAGGTTGGCTTGAGACCCAGCACTTC. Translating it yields CASSLATRGWLETQHF.

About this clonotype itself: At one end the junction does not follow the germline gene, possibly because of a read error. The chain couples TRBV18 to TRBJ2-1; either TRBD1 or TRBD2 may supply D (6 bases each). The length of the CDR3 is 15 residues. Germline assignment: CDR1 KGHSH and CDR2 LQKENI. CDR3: CASSPGEEGGSFVVF. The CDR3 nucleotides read TGTGCCAGCTCACCGGGAGAGGAGGGGGGATCTTTTGTGGTCTTC.

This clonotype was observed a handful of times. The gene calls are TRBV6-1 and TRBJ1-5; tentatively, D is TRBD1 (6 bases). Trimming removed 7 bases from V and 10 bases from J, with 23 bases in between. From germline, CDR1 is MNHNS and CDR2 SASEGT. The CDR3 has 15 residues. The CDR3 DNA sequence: TGTGCCAGCACAGGGGCAGGGACCTCAATCAGCCCCCAGCATTTT. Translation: CASTGAGTSISPQHF.

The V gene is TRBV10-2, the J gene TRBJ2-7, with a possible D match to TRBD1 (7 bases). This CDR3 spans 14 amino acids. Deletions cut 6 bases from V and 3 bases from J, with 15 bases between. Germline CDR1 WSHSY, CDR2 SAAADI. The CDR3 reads CASRETGRIYEQYF. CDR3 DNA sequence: TGCGCCAGCAGGGAGACAGGGAGGATCTACGAGCAGTACTTC.

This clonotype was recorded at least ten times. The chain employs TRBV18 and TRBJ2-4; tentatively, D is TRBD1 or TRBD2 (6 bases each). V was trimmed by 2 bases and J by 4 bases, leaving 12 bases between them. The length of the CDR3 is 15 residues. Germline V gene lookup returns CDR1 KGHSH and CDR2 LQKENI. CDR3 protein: CASSPIPGAKNIQYF. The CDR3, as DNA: TGTGCCAGCTCACCAATTCCGGGGGCGAAAAACATTCAGTACTTC.

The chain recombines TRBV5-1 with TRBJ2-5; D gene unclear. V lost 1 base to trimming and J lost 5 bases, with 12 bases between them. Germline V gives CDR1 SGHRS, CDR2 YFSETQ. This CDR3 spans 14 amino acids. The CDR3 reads CASSLNGPEETQYF. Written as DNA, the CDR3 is TGCGCCAGCAGCTTGAACGGTCCCGAGGAGACCCAGTACTTC.

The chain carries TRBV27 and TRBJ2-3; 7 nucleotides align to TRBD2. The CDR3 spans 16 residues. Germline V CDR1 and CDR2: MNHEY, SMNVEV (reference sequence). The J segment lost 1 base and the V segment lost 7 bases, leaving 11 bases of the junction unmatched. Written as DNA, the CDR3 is TGTGCCAGCACCAGGGAGGGGAGCGGGGGCACAGATACGCAGTATTTT. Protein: CASTREGSGGTDTQYF.

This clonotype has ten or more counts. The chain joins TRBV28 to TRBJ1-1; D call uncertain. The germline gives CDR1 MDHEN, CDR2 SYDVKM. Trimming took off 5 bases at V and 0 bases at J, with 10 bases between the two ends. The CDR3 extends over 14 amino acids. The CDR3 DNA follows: TGTGCCAGCAGTCCTCCACCTTTGAACACTGAAGCTTTCTTT. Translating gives CASSPPPLNTEAFF.

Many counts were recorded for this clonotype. The DNA of the CDR3 is TGTGCCAGCAGTTTACAGGGGGCTGCGAACACCGGGGAGCTGTTTTTT. Residues: CASSLQGAANTGELFF. The chain joins TRBV11-2 to TRBJ2-2, with TRBD1 identical over 9 bases. Germline V lookup: CDR1 SGHAT, CDR2 FQNNGV. The V segment lost 6 bases and the J segment 0 bases; nucleotides outside the gene matches: 5. The CDR3 runs 16 residues.

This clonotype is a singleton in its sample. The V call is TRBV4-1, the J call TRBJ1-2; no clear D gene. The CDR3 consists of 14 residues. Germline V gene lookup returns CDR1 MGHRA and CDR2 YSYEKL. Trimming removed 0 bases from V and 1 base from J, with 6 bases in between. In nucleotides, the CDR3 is TGCGCCAGCAGCCAAGATAACATTAACTATGGCTACACCTTC. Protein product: CASSQDNINYGYTF.

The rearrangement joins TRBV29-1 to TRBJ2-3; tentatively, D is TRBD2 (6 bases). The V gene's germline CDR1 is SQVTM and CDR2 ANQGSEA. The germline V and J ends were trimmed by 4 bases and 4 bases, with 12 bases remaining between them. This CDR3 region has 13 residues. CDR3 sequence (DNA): TGCAGCGTTGTGGGGGGACGGTCAGATACGCAGTATTTT. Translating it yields CSVVGGRSDTQYF.

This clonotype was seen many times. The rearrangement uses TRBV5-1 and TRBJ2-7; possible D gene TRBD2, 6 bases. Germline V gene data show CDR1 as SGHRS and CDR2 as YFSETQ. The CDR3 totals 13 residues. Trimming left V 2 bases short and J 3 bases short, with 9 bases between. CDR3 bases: TGCGCCAGCAGCTTCGGGGGTCGCTACGAGCAGTACTTC. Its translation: CASSFGGRYEQYF.

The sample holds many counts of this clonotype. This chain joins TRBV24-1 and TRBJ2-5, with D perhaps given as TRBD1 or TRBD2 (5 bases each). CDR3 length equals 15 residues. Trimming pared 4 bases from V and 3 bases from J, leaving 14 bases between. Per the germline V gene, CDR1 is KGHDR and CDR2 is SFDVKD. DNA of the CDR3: TGTGCCACCAGTGACCCACGTGGGACCAAAGAGACCCAGTACTTC. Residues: CATSDPRGTKETQYF.

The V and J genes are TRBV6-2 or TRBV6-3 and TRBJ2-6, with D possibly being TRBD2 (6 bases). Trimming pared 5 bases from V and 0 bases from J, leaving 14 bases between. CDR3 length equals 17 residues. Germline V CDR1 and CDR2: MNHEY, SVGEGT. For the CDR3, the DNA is TGTGCCAGCAGTGCGGGGCCCCGAATCTCTGGGGCCAACGTCCTGACTTTC. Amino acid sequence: CASSAGPRISGANVLTF.

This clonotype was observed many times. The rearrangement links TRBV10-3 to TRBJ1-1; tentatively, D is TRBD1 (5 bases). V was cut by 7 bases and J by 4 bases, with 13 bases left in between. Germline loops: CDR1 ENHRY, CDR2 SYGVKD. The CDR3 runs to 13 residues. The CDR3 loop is CAITQGAGTEAFF. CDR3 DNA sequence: TGTGCCATCACCCAGGGAGCGGGCACTGAAGCTTTCTTT.

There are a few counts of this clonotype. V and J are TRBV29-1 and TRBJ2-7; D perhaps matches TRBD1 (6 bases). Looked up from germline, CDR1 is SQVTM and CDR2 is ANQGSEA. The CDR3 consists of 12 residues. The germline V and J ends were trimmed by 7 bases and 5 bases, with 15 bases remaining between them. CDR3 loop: CSARGHLHEQYF. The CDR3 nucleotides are TGCAGCGCCCGGGGACACCTCCACGAGCAGTACTTC.

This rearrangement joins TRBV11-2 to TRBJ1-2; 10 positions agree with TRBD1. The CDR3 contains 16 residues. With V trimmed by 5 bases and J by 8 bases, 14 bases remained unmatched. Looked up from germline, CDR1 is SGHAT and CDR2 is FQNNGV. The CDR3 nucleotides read TGTGCCAGCAGCATAGCCGGGACAGGGGTATGGCGGGGCTACACCTTC. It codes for CASSIAGTGVWRGYTF.

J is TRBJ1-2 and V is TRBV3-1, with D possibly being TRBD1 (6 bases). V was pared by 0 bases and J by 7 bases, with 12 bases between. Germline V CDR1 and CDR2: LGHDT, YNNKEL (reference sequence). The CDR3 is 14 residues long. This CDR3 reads CASSQEGGARGYTF. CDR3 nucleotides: TGTGCCAGCAGCCAAGAAGGGGGGGCTCGTGGCTACACCTTC.

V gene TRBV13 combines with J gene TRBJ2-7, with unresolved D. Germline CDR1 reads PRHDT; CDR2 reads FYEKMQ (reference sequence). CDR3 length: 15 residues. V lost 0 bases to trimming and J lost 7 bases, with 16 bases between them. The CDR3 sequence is CASSLGPIPVGEQYF. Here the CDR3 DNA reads TGTGCCAGCAGCTTAGGCCCAATCCCGGTGGGTGAGCAGTACTTC.

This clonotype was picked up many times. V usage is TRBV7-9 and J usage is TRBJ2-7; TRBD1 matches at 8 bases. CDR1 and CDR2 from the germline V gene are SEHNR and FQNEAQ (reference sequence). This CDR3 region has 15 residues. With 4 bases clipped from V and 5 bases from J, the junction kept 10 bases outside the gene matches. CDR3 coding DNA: TGTGCCAGCAGCTCAGGCGAGGACAGGGCCCACGAGCAGTACTTC. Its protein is CASSSGEDRAHEQYF.

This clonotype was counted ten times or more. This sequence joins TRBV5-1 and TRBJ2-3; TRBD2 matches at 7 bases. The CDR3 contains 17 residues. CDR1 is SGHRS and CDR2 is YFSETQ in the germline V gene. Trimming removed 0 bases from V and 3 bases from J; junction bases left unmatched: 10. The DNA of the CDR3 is TGCGCCAGCAGCTTGGAGTTTGGGTCCGGGAGGACAGATACGCAGTATTTT. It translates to CASSLEFGSGRTDTQYF. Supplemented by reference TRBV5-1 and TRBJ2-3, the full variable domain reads KAGVTQTPRYLIKTRGQQVTLSCSPISGHRSVSWYQQTPGQGLQFLFEYFSETQRNKGNFPGRFSGRQFSNSRSEMNVSTLELGDSALYLCASSLEFGSGRTDTQYFGPGTRLTVL.

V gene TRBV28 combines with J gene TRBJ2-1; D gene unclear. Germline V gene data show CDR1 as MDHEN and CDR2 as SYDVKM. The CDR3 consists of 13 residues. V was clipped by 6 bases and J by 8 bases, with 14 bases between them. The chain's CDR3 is CASSYSTGHEQFF. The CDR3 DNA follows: TGTGCCAGCAGCTATTCAACGGGTCATGAGCAGTTCTTC.